Listed here are 12 T cell receptor beta chains from one sample, sequenced in a study of blood T cell repertoires in COVID-19 (TCRdb year 2020). Receptors were amplified or captured by the immunoSEQ multiplex PCR assay. This is the immuneACCESS table as TCRdb keeps it, with only in-frame sequences that have V and J called. A part of the clones is gone; compared with another copy, unresolved V genes explain less than half, and the rest is unexplained. A total of approximately 220,000 clones appear in this sample, around 84% of them only once. The ten largest clones add up to 2.5% to 3.5% of the sample. Sequencing was done on a sample of peripheral blood. These receptors came from a man in his fifties or sixties who had recovered from COVID-19.

The gene calls are TRBV30 and TRBJ1-6; the D is unclear. The CDR3 covers 15 residues. The germline gives CDR1 GTSNPN, CDR2 SVGIG (reference sequence). V shed 0 bases and J shed 10 bases, with 16 bases lying between them. CDR3 region: CAWSVSAGSNSPLHF. CDR3 DNA: TGTGCCTGGAGTGTATCGGCAGGTTCCAACTCACCCCTCCACTTT.

The chain combines TRBV15 with TRBJ2-2; D is undetermined. The V end lost 0 bases, the J end lost 0 bases, and 11 bases lay between the germline ends. The CDR3 length is 17 residues. Germline CDR1 is LNHNV and CDR2 is YYDKDF (reference sequence). In DNA form, the CDR3 reads TGTGCCACCAGCAGAGAAGTTAGTGTGTCGAACACCGGGGAGCTGTTTTTT. It codes for CATSREVSVSNTGELFF.

The chain combines TRBV18 with TRBJ1-5; 8 bases fit TRBD1. The CDR3 contains 16 residues. Germline trimming cut 3 bases from V and 6 bases from J; bases unmatched to any gene: 10. Germline values: CDR1 KGHSH, CDR2 LQKENI. This chain's CDR3 is CASSPDRTGRRQPQHF. DNA for the CDR3: TGTGCCAGCTCACCCGACAGGACAGGGAGGCGTCAGCCCCAGCATTTT. Complete variable domain (other parts from reference TRBV18 and TRBJ1-5): NAGVMQNPRHLVRRRGQEARLRCSPMKGHSHVYWYRQLPEEGLKFMVYLQKENIIDESGMPKERFSAEFPKEGPSILRIQQVVRGDSAAYFCASSPDRTGRRQPQHFGDGTRLSIL.

This chain joins TRBV28 and TRBJ2-5; a weak D match, TRBD1 (5 bases). Germline V gives CDR1 MDHEN, CDR2 SYDVKM. Trimming pared 6 bases from V and 2 bases from J, leaving 13 bases between. The CDR3 length is 14 residues. The CDR3 nucleotides read TGTGCCAGCAGGAACCACAGGATACAAGAGACCCAGTACTTC. Translating it yields CASRNHRIQETQYF.

V and J are TRBV3-1 (or the pseudogene TRBV3-2) and TRBJ2-5, with 10 nucleotides matching TRBD2. Germline CDR1 is LGHDT and CDR2 is YNNKEL (reference sequence). The J segment lost 2 bases and the V segment lost 2 bases, leaving 5 bases of the junction unmatched. The CDR3 runs 16 residues. CDR3 coding DNA: TGTGCCAGCAGCCAAATAGCGGGGGGTAGACAAGAGACCCAGTACTTC. Translated, it gives CASSQIAGGRQETQYF.

This clone was observed a handful of times. The gene calls are TRBV19 and TRBJ2-3; the D is unclear. The CDR3 is 16 residues long. The V end lost 5 bases, the J end lost 4 bases, and 19 bases lay between the germline ends. Per germline, CDR1 LNHDA and CDR2 SQIVND (reference sequence). The CDR3 here is CASSPRLTFRSDTQYF. In nucleotides, the CDR3 is TGTGCCAGTAGTCCTCGACTCACCTTTCGCTCAGATACGCAGTATTTT.

The J gene is TRBJ1-6, the V gene TRBV2, with D perhaps TRBD1 (6 bases). From germline, CDR1 is SNHLY and CDR2 FYNNEI. Trimming left V 5 bases short and J 4 bases short, with 12 bases between. This CDR3 contains 15 residues. The CDR3, as DNA: TGTGCCAGCAGTCGAACAGGGCAGTATAATTCACCCCTCCACTTT. Protein sequence: CASSRTGQYNSPLHF.

This clone was seen a few times. The V call is TRBV5-1, the J call TRBJ1-6, with D perhaps TRBD1 (6 bases). V was pared by 0 bases and J by 5 bases, with 9 bases between. The length of the CDR3 is 15 residues. Per germline, CDR1 SGHRS and CDR2 YFSETQ. The CDR3 spells CASSLDRVDNSPLHF. The CDR3 coding sequence is TGCGCCAGCAGCTTGGACAGGGTTGATAATTCACCCCTCCACTTT.

On this clone: The sample has other DNA sequences that encode this CDR3 too. The chain uses TRBV19 and TRBJ2-5; D gene ambiguous. V lost 3 bases and J 1 base, leaving 9 bases between the germline ends. The V gene's germline CDR1 is LNHDA and CDR2 SQIVND (reference sequence). The CDR3 loop spans 14 amino acids. CDR3 in amino acids: CASSMGQTQETQYF. The CDR3 nucleotides read TGTGCCAGTAGTATGGGCCAGACCCAAGAGACCCAGTACTTC.

The gene calls are TRBV19 and TRBJ2-5, with 9 bases that match TRBD2. V dropped 4 bases and J dropped 1; count of bases not matched to a gene: 4. CDR1 LNHDA and CDR2 SQIVND come from the germline V gene (reference sequence). The CDR3 spans 15 residues. CDR3 residues: CASSSGGRVQETQYF. The CDR3 nucleotides read TGTGCCAGTAGTAGCGGCGGGAGGGTCCAAGAGACCCAGTACTTC.

The genes are TRBV11-3 and TRBJ2-5; the match to TRBD1 covers 7 bases. V was clipped by 4 bases and J by 4 bases; unmatched bases: 9. Germline V gene sequence: CDR1 SGHNT, CDR2 YENEEA. This CDR3 comprises 15 residues. CDR3 residues: CASSWGTVRGETQYF. The CDR3 DNA is TGTGCCAGCAGCTGGGGGACAGTTCGGGGAGAGACCCAGTACTTC.

J is TRBJ1-1 and V is TRBV19; 9 positions match TRBD1. Losses at the gene ends were 5 bases for V and 5 bases for J; bases not matched to a gene: 6. The germline CDR1 and CDR2 sequences are LNHDA and SQIVND (reference sequence). This CDR3 has 14 amino acids. CDR3 residues: CASSFGTGKTEAFF. The DNA for the CDR3 is TGTGCCAGTAGTTTCGGGACAGGGAAAACTGAAGCTTTCTTT.